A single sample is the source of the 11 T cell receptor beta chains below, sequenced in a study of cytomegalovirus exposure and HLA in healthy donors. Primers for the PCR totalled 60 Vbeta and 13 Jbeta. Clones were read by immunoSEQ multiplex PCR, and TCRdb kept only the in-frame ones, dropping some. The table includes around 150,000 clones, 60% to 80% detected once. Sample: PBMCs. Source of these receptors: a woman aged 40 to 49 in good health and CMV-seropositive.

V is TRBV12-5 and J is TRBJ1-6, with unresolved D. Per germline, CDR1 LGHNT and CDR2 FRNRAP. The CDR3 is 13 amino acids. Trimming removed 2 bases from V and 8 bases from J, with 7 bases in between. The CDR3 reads CASGLSRDSPLHF. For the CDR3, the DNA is TGTGCTAGTGGTTTGTCGCGCGATTCACCCCTCCACTTT.

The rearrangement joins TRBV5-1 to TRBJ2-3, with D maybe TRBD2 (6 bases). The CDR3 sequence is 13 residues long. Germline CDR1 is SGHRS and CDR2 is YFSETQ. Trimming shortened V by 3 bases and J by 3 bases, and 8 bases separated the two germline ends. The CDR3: CASSYGGTDTQYF. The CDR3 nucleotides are TGCGCCAGCAGCTATGGAGGGACAGATACGCAGTATTTT. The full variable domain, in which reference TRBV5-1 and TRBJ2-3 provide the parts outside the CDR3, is KAGVTQTPRYLIKTRGQQVTLSCSPISGHRSVSWYQQTPGQGLQFLFEYFSETQRNKGNFPGRFSGRQFSNSRSEMNVSTLELGDSALYLCASSYGGTDTQYFGPGTRLTVL.

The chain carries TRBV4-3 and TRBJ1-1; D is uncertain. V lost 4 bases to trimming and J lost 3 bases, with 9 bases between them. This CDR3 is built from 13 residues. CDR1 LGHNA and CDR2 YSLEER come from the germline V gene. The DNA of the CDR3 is TGCGCCAGCAGCCGAACAGTGGACACTGAAGCTTTCTTT. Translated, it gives CASSRTVDTEAFF.

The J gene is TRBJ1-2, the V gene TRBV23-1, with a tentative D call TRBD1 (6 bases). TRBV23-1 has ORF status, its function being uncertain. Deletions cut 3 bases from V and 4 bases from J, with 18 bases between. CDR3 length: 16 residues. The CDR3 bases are TGCGCCAGCAGTCAGTCGAGACAGGCTACCTTCTATGGCTACACCTTC. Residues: CASSQSRQATFYGYTF.

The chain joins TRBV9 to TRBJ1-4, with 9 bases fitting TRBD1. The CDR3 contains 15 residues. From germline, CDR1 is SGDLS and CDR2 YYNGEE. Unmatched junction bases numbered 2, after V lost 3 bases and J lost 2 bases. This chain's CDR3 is CASSEQGATNEKLFF. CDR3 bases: TGTGCCAGCAGCGAACAGGGGGCGACTAATGAAAAACTGTTTTTT. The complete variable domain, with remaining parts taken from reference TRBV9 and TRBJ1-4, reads DSGVTQTPKHLITATGQRVTLRCSPRSGDLSVYWYQQSLDQGLQFLIQYYNGEERAKGNILERFSAQQFPDLHSELNLSSLELGDSALYFCASSEQGATNEKLFFGSGTQLSVL.

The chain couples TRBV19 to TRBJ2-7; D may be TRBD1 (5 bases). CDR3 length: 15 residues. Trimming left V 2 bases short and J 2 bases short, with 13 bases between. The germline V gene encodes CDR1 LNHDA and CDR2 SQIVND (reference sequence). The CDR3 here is CASSIQGTRAYEQYF. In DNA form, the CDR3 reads TGTGCCAGTAGTATACAGGGAACCAGGGCCTACGAGCAGTACTTC.

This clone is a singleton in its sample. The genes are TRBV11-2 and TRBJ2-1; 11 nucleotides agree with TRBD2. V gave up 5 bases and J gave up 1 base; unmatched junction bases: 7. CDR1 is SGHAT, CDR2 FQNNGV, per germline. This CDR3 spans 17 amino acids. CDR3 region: CASSPGLAGASYNEQFF. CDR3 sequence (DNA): TGTGCCAGCAGCCCAGGACTAGCGGGCGCTTCCTACAATGAGCAGTTCTTC.

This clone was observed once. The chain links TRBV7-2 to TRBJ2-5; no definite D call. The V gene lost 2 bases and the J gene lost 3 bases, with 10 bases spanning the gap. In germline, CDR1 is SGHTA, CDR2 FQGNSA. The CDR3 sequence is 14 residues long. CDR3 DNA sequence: TGTGCCAGCAGCTTATCACCGAGCGAAGAGACCCAGTACTTC. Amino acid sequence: CASSLSPSEETQYF.

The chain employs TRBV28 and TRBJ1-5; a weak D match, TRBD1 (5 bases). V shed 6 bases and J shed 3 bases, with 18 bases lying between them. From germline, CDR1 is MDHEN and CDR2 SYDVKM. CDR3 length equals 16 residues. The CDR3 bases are TGTGCCAGCAGGAGCTATGGGGGGGATACCAATCAGCCCCAGCATTTT. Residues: CASRSYGGDTNQPQHF.

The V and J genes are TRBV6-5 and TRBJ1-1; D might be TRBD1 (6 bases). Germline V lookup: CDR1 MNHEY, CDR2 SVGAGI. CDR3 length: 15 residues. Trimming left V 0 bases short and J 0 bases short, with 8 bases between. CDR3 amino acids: CASSYSNRVNTEAFF. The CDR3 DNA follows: TGTGCCAGCAGTTACTCGAACAGGGTGAACACTGAAGCTTTCTTT.

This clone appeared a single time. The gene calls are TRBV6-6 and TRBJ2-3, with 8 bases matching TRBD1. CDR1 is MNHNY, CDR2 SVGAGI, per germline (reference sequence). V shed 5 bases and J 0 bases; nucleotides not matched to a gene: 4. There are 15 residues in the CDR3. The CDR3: CASSPGTGSTDTQYF. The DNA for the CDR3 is TGTGCCAGCAGTCCCGGGACAGGAAGCACAGATACGCAGTATTTT.